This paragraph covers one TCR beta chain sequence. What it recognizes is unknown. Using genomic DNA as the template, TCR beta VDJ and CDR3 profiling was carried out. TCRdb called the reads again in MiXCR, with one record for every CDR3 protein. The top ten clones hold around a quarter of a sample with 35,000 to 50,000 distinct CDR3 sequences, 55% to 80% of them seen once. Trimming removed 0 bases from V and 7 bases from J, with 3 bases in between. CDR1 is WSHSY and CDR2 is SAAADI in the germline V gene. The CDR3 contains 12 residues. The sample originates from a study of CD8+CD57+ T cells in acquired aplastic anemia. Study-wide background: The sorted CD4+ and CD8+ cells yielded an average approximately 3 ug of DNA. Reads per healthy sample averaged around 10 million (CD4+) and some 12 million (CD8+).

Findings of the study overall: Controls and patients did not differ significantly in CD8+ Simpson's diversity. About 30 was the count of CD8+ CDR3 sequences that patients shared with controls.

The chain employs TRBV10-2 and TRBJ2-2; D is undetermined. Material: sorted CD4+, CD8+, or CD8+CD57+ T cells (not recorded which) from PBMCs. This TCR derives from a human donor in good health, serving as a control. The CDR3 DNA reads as TGCGCCAGCAGTGAGTCCAGCGGGGAGCTGTTTTTT. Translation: CASSESSGELFF.